Listed below are T cell receptor beta chains from one sample, sequenced in a study of cytomegalovirus exposure and HLA in healthy donors. Using immunoSEQ multiplex PCR, the repertoire was profiled, and TCRdb retains in-frame clones only, with some absent. The sample lists about 150,000 clones, around 86% occurring once. Sequenced material: PBMCs. These receptor sequences come from a woman aged 25 to 39 in good health and CMV-seronegative. The conserved cysteine and the conserved F or W are not part of the CDR3 here.

v_call	j_call	cdr3_length	cdr3_aa
TRBV19	TRBJ1-1	12	ASSIQVRDTEAF
TRBV27	TRBJ2-3	16	ASSRTARTSGSTDTQY
TRBV5-1	TRBJ2-7	13	ASSLWQGAQDEQY
TRBV7-6	TRBJ2-2	15	ASSSQPGQGGTGELF
TRBV19	TRBJ1-1	11	ASMLGGYTEAF
TRBV6-6	TRBJ2-3	13	ASSGGRGVTDTQY
TRBV10-1	TRBJ2-5	11	ASSLDRAPPQY
TRBV5-1	TRBJ1-1	15	ASSLVRGSTMNTEAF
TRBV12-5	TRBJ1-5	16	ASGLVRMGRGRGQPQH
TRBV7-2	TRBJ2-7	13	ASSVGLAGSYEQY
TRBV14	TRBJ2-7	14	ASSQAYGTSGYEQY
TRBV18	TRBJ1-1	16	ASSPYFGTGGRNTEAF
TRBV10-1	TRBJ2-2	15	ASSESIAGVHTGELF
TRBV7-3	TRBJ2-1	12	ASSLGLGGNEQF
TRBV15	TRBJ1-5	13	ATSRSQGVHQPQH
TRBV7-3	TRBJ2-5	11	ASSSQGGETQY
TRBV6-5	TRBJ2-7	12	ASSYAGGSYEQY
TRBV28	TRBJ2-3	17	ASSLLLLRDRRNTDTQY
TRBV5-4	TRBJ2-1	15	ASSLLPGLAGKSEQF